This T cell receptor beta chain was retrieved from a study of T-cell memory formation after mild COVID-19. Overall study: The study found TCR clusters largely donor specific. Study-wide results and caveats: CD4+ contracting clones were mainly CM and EM; CD8+ ones, EMRA. Later expanders leaned CD4+, whereas day 15 to 85 contracting clones were balanced CD4/CD8. There were some responding clones in pre-infection memory, which suggested that cross-reactive memory had joined.

Details on this clonotype: Its antigen is undetermined. Compared with germline, one end of the junction differs, possibly owing to a read error.

TCRdb reprocessed the 5' RACE reads with MiXCR, giving one entry per CDR3 protein. There are about 320,000 distinct CDR3 sequences in the sample; about 13% occur only once, and roughly 23% lies in the top ten. The CDR3 extends over 16 amino acids. The germline CDR1 and CDR2 sequences are SGHDT and YYEEEE. Material: PBMCs or a T cell subset sorted from them (not recorded which). The V gene is TRBV5-6, the J gene TRBJ2-5, with D maybe TRBD1 (5 bases). The source of this sequence is a man aged 18 to 29 who had mild COVID-19 (a few samples of this study predate the infection). Cell type and time point are not known. For the CDR3, the DNA is TGTGCCAGCAGCTTTTACAGGCTTGGCGTCCAAGAGACCCAGTGCTTC. It is translated as CASSFYRLGVQETQCF.